The 30 T cell receptor beta chains reported below all come from one sample, sequenced in a study of identical twins. Using its own MiXCR run on the 5' RACE reads, TCRdb lists one record per CDR3 protein. The table records about 280,000 distinct CDR3 sequences, about 8% of them present only once. This sample was shared with a second study, whose subject was yellow fever vaccine responses in identical twins.

The sequencing sample was made of memory (CD45RO+) T cells sorted from blood. The source of these receptors is a woman under 30 in good health.

This clonotype has a handful of counts. The chain combines TRBV18 with TRBJ2-7, with 11 bases aligning to TRBD2. J gave up 3 bases and V 6 bases, and 10 bases lay outside the gene matches. Germline V CDR1 and CDR2: KGHSH, LQKENI. This CDR3 is built from 16 residues. CDR3 DNA: TGTGCCAGCTCGACTACTAGCGGGAGTTTCTTCTACGAGCAGTACTTC. Protein product: CASSTTSGSFFYEQYF.

This clonotype was recorded many times. This chain uses TRBV7-6 with TRBJ2-1; D is unclear. V gave up 6 bases and J gave up 7 bases, with 19 bases separating them. Looked up from germline, CDR1 is SGHVS and CDR2 is FNYEAQ. The CDR3 spans 15 residues. This CDR3 is CASSSRGAHGNEQFF. CDR3 nucleotides: TGTGCCAGCAGTTCAAGAGGCGCCCACGGGAATGAGCAGTTCTTC.

In this sample, this clonotype turned up a few times. This sequence joins TRBV27 and TRBJ2-1; the D gene is possibly TRBD1 (9 bases). V lost 2 bases and J lost 1, with 21 bases in between. CDR1 and CDR2 from the germline V gene are MNHEY and SMNVEV (reference sequence). The CDR3 consists of 19 residues. CDR3 loop: CASSLNRGLLAESYNEQFF. CDR3 coding DNA: TGTGCCAGCAGTTTAAACAGGGGGCTACTAGCGGAGTCCTACAATGAGCAGTTCTTC.

The chain carries TRBV5-1 and TRBJ2-3, with a possible D match to TRBD1 (6 bases). V lost 3 bases and J 0 bases, leaving 11 bases between the germline ends. The germline V gene has CDR1 SGHRS and CDR2 YFSETQ. The CDR3 runs to 15 residues. The CDR3 DNA reads TGCGCCAGCAGCTACCGGGACATCAGCACAGATACGCAGTATTTT. It yields the protein CASSYRDISTDTQYF.

The J gene is TRBJ2-2, the V gene TRBV9; tentatively, D is TRBD2 (6 bases). V was shortened by 4 bases and J by 5 bases, with 15 bases between the two germline ends. The germline V gene has CDR1 SGDLS and CDR2 YYNGEE. This CDR3 is built from 15 residues. The CDR3 sequence is CASSQRSGDTGELFF. The CDR3 bases are TGTGCCAGCAGCCAGAGATCGGGGGATACCGGGGAGCTGTTTTTT.

The chain uses TRBV28 and TRBJ1-1; 9 bases map to TRBD1. The length of the CDR3 is 15 residues. Germline V gene lookup returns CDR1 MDHEN and CDR2 SYDVKM. V trimming: 5 bases; J trimming: 4 bases; junction bases outside the gene matches: 8. CDR3 nucleotide sequence: TGTGCCAGCAGTCGGAGGACAGGGGTGGGCACTGAAGCTTTCTTT. Translating gives CASSRRTGVGTEAFF.

This clonotype was found a few times. The V gene is TRBV5-4, the J gene TRBJ2-2, with 9 bases aligning to TRBD1. The CDR3 is 17 residues long. Looked up from germline, CDR1 is SGHNT and CDR2 is YYREEE (reference sequence). The J segment lost 7 bases and the V segment lost 0 bases, leaving 10 bases of the junction unmatched. The CDR3 is CASSLAPTGGKVGELFF. CDR3 coding DNA: TGTGCCAGCAGCTTGGCCCCGACAGGGGGTAAAGTCGGGGAGCTGTTTTTT.

This clonotype was picked up many times. V is TRBV5-1 and J is TRBJ2-1; possibly TRBD2 for D (5 bases). V was cut by 0 bases and J by 0 bases, with 10 bases left in between. Germline V lookup: CDR1 SGHRS, CDR2 YFSETQ. The length of the CDR3 is 16 residues. CDR3 nucleotide sequence: TGCGCCAGCAGCTTGGTGGGCGGACTCTCCTACAATGAGCAGTTCTTC. Its protein product is CASSLVGGLSYNEQFF.

This clonotype was picked up many times. The V call is TRBV12-3 or TRBV12-4, the J call TRBJ1-1; TRBD1 might be the D (6 bases). V gave up 5 bases and J gave up 11 bases, with 21 bases separating them. The CDR3 is made up of 14 amino acids. CDR3 bases: TGTGCCAGCAGTCCCAACCAGGGGCCACCCAGGGCTTTCTTT. Translated, it gives CASSPNQGPPRAFF.

Notes on this clonotype: Sequence at one end of the junction differs from germline and may be a read error. The J gene is TRBJ1-6, the V gene TRBV5-6; D is perhaps TRBD1 (5 bases). Germline V gene sequence: CDR1 SGHDT, CDR2 YYEEEE. This CDR3 is 14 amino acids long. For the CDR3, the DNA is TGTGACAGCAGCTTGCAGGACAACAATTCACCCCTCCACTTT. Its protein is CDSSLQDNNSPLHF.

This chain links TRBV29-1 with TRBJ2-7; D is ambiguous. Germline CDR1 is SQVTM and CDR2 is ANQGSEA. This CDR3 spans 13 amino acids. The germline V and J ends were trimmed by 6 bases and 0 bases, with 12 bases remaining between them. CDR3 protein: CSVAGRFSYEQYF. CDR3 DNA sequence: TGCAGCGTCGCCGGTAGGTTCTCCTACGAGCAGTACTTC.

This chain uses TRBV24-1 with TRBJ2-7; unclear D gene. Germline loops: CDR1 KGHDR, CDR2 SFDVKD. The CDR3 is made up of 12 amino acids. V gave up 8 bases and J gave up 0 bases, with 7 bases separating them. The CDR3: CATNSRSYEQYV. CDR3 coding DNA: TGTGCCACCAACTCCCGCTCCTACGAGCAGTACGTC.

This clonotype was seen ten or more times. The J gene is TRBJ2-1, the V gene TRBV5-1, with D perhaps TRBD2 (6 bases). This CDR3 spans 15 amino acids. Germline CDR1 is SGHRS and CDR2 is YFSETQ. The germline V and J ends were trimmed by 4 bases and 3 bases, with 14 bases remaining between them. The CDR3 protein is CASSPLGRSYNEQFF. In nucleotides, the CDR3 is TGCGCCAGCAGCCCGCTGGGGAGGAGCTACAATGAGCAGTTCTTC.

This clonotype was detected a few times. This sequence joins TRBV11-1 and TRBJ2-7, with D maybe TRBD1 (5 bases). Trimming cost V 5 bases and J 3 bases, with 11 bases left between them. The length of the CDR3 is 13 residues. Germline CDR1 is SGHAT and CDR2 is FQDESV (reference sequence). The CDR3 protein is CASSRSDSYEQYV. As DNA, the CDR3 is TGTGCCAGCAGCCGGAGCGACAGCTACGAGCAGTACGTC.

The rearrangement uses TRBV20-1 and TRBJ1-2; a weak D match, TRBD1 (6 bases). Germline CDR1 is DFQATT and CDR2 is SNEGSKA (reference sequence). Trimming shortened V by 8 bases and J by 0 bases, and 19 bases separated the two germline ends. The CDR3 totals 15 residues. The CDR3 nucleotides read TGCAGTACTGAAGGGGGGTCCCTATCTAACTATGGCTACACCTTC. This sequence encodes CSTEGGSLSNYGYTF.

This clonotype was seen a few times. This chain links TRBV15 with TRBJ2-2; D is undetermined. V was clipped by 0 bases and J by 7 bases, with 6 bases between them. The CDR3 is 13 amino acids. CDR1 LNHNV and CDR2 YYDKDF come from the germline V gene (reference sequence). In DNA form, the CDR3 reads TGTGCCACCAGCAGAGAGGTTCTCGGGGAGCTGTTTTTT. It translates to CATSREVLGELFF.

The chain carries TRBV29-1 and TRBJ1-4; D unclear. The CDR3 has 14 amino acids. Trimming took 2 bases from V and 8 from J, leaving 15 bases between them. In germline, CDR1 is SQVTM, CDR2 ANQGSEA. CDR3 protein: CSVESPLGSEKLFF. For the CDR3, the DNA is TGCAGCGTTGAAAGTCCTCTTGGGTCCGAAAAACTGTTTTTT.

In DNA form, the CDR3 reads TGCAGCGTTGAAGAAGGGGGACAGGGGAAACAAGAGACCCAGTACTTC. Its protein is CSVEEGGQGKQETQYF. The chain has TRBV29-1 and TRBJ2-5; 10 nucleotides align to TRBD1. J was trimmed by 2 bases and V by 0 bases; bases with no gene match: 6. Germline V gene sequence: CDR1 SQVTM, CDR2 ANQGSEA. CDR3 length: 16 residues.

In nucleotides, the CDR3 is TGTGCCAGCAGCCCCGGGACTTATGGAAACACCATATATTTT. Translating it yields CASSPGTYGNTIYF. The chain has TRBV3-1 and TRBJ1-3; weak D call: TRBD1 (5 bases). Trimming took 4 bases from V and 3 from J, leaving 10 bases between them. This CDR3 contains 14 residues. Germline CDR1 LGHDT, CDR2 YNNKEL (reference sequence).

Only a few counts were recorded for this clonotype. This chain connects TRBV6-1 to TRBJ1-3; D remains ambiguous. The CDR3 consists of 17 residues. The V gene lost 8 bases and the J gene lost 0 bases, with 20 bases spanning the gap. The germline CDR1 and CDR2 sequences are MNHNS and SASEGT. The CDR3 spells CASQVPAGSSSGNTIYF. The DNA of the CDR3 is TGTGCCAGCCAAGTCCCCGCCGGGAGTTCCTCTGGAAACACCATATATTTT.

This clonotype has just a few counts. V and J are TRBV5-6 and TRBJ1-3; TRBD1 matches 8 bases. The J segment lost 0 bases and the V segment lost 4 bases, leaving 6 bases of the junction unmatched. CDR1 is SGHDT, CDR2 YYEEEE, per germline. There are 16 residues in the CDR3. The CDR3 reads CASSHSGGLSGNTIYF. DNA of the CDR3: TGTGCCAGCAGCCATTCAGGGGGCCTCTCTGGAAACACCATATATTTT.

This clonotype came up many times. This CDR3 reads CASSSPTVLAKNIQYF. Here the CDR3 DNA reads TGTGCCAGCAGCTCCCCTACAGTCCTAGCCAAAAACATTCAGTACTTC. The gene calls are TRBV11-2 and TRBJ2-4, with D unresolved. The CDR3 runs 16 residues. Germline V CDR1 and CDR2: SGHAT, FQNNGV. V was pared by 4 bases and J by 0 bases, with 13 bases between.

This clonotype showed up many times. The chain uses TRBV20-1 and TRBJ1-5; possible D gene TRBD1, 5 bases. The germline V gene has CDR1 DFQATT and CDR2 SNEGSKA (reference sequence). The CDR3 contains 15 residues. V lost 3 bases to trimming and J lost 5 bases, with 17 bases between them. The CDR3 protein is CSARRATVEYQPQHF. As DNA, the CDR3 is TGCAGTGCTAGGAGGGCGACAGTAGAATATCAGCCCCAGCATTTT.

The table lists this clonotype with many counts. The chain is built from TRBV24-1 and TRBJ2-3, with D perhaps matching TRBD2 (5 bases). Looked up from germline, CDR1 is KGHDR and CDR2 is SFDVKD. The CDR3 extends over 15 amino acids. Trimming left V 3 bases short and J 0 bases short, with 9 bases between. CDR3 in DNA: TGTGCCACCAGTGATGAGCGAGGGAGCACAGATACGCAGTATTTT. Amino acid sequence: CATSDERGSTDTQYF.

This clonotype was detected ten times or more. This chain links TRBV7-3 with TRBJ2-1; either TRBD1 or TRBD2 may fit D (5 bases each). Looked up from germline, CDR1 is SGHTA and CDR2 is FQGTGA. Trimming cost V 3 bases and J 5 bases, with 17 bases left between them. The CDR3 is 16 amino acids. CDR3 region: CASSFTPTGRNNEQFF. Written as DNA, the CDR3 is TGTGCCAGCAGCTTTACCCCAACGGGGCGAAACAATGAGCAGTTCTTC. Filled out from reference TRBV7-3 and TRBJ2-1, the complete variable domain reads GAGVSQTPSNKVTEKGKYVELRCDPISGHTALYWYRQSLGQGPEFLIYFQGTGAADDSGLPNDRFFAVRPEGSVSTLKIQRTERGDSAVYLCASSFTPTGRNNEQFFGPGTRLTVL.

The chain is built from TRBV7-9 and TRBJ2-1; TRBD2 agrees at 7 bases. The CDR3 consists of 13 residues. Germline CDR1 SEHNR, CDR2 FQNEAQ (reference sequence). Trimming took 10 bases from V and 8 from J; bases not matched to a gene: 11. As DNA, the CDR3 is TGTGCCACCTCTCTCGGGGCGGGGGATGAGCAGTTCTTC. Protein product: CATSLGAGDEQFF.

The chain joins TRBV4-1 to TRBJ2-3; 10 bases align to TRBD1. The ends lost 6 bases at V and 6 bases at J; junction bases unmatched: 12. Germline lookup yields CDR1 MGHRA and CDR2 YSYEKL. This CDR3 has 16 residues. As DNA, the CDR3 is TGCGCCAGCAGTACAAAACCGGGACAGGGGAGGGATACGCAGTATTTT. It encodes CASSTKPGQGRDTQYF.

This clonotype was seen ten or more times. The chain uses TRBV5-1 and TRBJ2-1; D is possibly TRBD1 or TRBD2 (6 bases each). Germline values: CDR1 SGHRS, CDR2 YFSETQ. V lost 5 bases and J 8 bases, leaving 20 bases between the germline ends. The CDR3 has 15 amino acids. This CDR3 reads CASRQGGLQVDEQFF. The CDR3 DNA is TGCGCCAGCAGACAGGGAGGACTGCAGGTTGATGAGCAGTTCTTC.

In its sample, this clonotype is medium-sized (0.01 to 0.1%). The chain combines TRBV4-1 with TRBJ1-4; D remains ambiguous. Germline assignment: CDR1 MGHRA and CDR2 YSYEKL. The CDR3 is 16 amino acids. V was trimmed by 1 base and J by 4 bases, leaving 13 bases between them. CDR3 region: CASSQVLKRDNEKLFF. The CDR3 DNA reads TGCGCCAGCAGCCAAGTACTTAAGAGGGATAATGAAAAACTGTTTTTT.

This clonotype came up many times. The chain recombines TRBV20-1 with TRBJ2-3; possibly TRBD2 for D (5 bases). This CDR3 spans 15 amino acids. Trimming removed 0 bases at V and 4 bases at J, with 14 bases between. CDR1 and CDR2 from the germline V gene are DFQATT and SNEGSKA (reference sequence). The CDR3 sequence: CSARDSWSGADTQYF. CDR3 DNA sequence: TGCAGTGCTAGAGATTCCTGGAGCGGCGCAGATACGCAGTATTTT.